What follows are 5 T cell receptor beta chains derived from one specimen sequenced in a study of blood T cells in healthy people across ages. The authors ran a second PCR of roughly 6 to 11 cycles using a sample-barcoded 5' primer and a J-beta primer mix. TCRdb independently ran MiXCR on the 5' RACE reads; one entry per CDR3 protein. The repertoire has under 950,000 distinct CDR3 sequences, about a fifth of them found once; the top ten carry 20% to 25%. The sample was blood. These receptors all come from a man between 65 and 85 years old in good health.

This clonotype was seen ten or more times. This chain joins TRBV12-3 or TRBV12-4 and TRBJ1-2; 8 bases align to TRBD1. The CDR3 sequence is 19 residues long. The trim removed 2 bases at V and 7 bases at J, leaving 21 bases unmatched. Here the CDR3 reads CASSLRVSGVAGGAGGYTF. CDR3 DNA: TGTGCCAGCAGTTTACGAGTATCGGGTGTCGCAGGGGGCGCGGGTGGCTACACCTTC.

The chain joins TRBV24-1 to TRBJ2-1; 8 bases agree with TRBD1. The CDR3 spans 13 residues. Per the germline V gene, CDR1 is KGHDR and CDR2 is SFDVKD. J lost 10 bases, V lost 5 bases, and 6 bases had no gene match. The CDR3 reads CATSGGQVREQFF. CDR3 sequence (DNA): TGTGCCACCAGTGGGGGACAGGTGAGGGAGCAGTTCTTC.

This clonotype was counted ten times or more. The chain is built from TRBV12-3 or TRBV12-4 and TRBJ2-1; D is possibly TRBD1 (6 bases). Trimming cost V 2 bases and J 5 bases, with 16 bases left between them. This CDR3 is 16 amino acids long. The CDR3 loop is CASSLRGRGFNNEQFF. In DNA, the CDR3 is TGTGCCAGCAGTTTACGCGGCAGGGGATTTAACAATGAGCAGTTCTTC.

This clonotype was found a few times. This sequence joins TRBV29-1 and TRBJ2-2; perhaps TRBD2 as D (6 bases). The CDR3 runs 14 residues. Germline V lookup: CDR1 SQVTM, CDR2 ANQGSEA. The V end was cut by 7 bases, the J end by 1 base, with 13 bases between. The CDR3 here is CSAGRGGNTGELFF. The CDR3 DNA follows: TGCAGCGCCGGGCGGGGAGGGAACACCGGGGAGCTGTTTTTT.

In its sample, this clonotype was seen a few times. This chain joins TRBV5-6 and TRBJ2-5; D gene ambiguous. The germline V and J ends were trimmed by 4 bases and 4 bases, with 14 bases remaining between them. This CDR3 contains 14 residues. Per the germline V gene, CDR1 is SGHDT and CDR2 is YYEEEE. CDR3 nucleotide sequence: TGTGCCAGCAGCCAGGCTCTGGTGGTAGAGACCCAGTACTTC. Amino acid sequence: CASSQALVVETQYF. Full variable domain (remainder filled in from reference TRBV5-6 and TRBJ2-5): DAGVTQSPTHLIKTRGQQVTLRCSPKSGHDTVSWYQQALGQGPQFIFQYYEEEERQRGNFPDRFSGHQFPNYSSELNVNALLLGDSALYLCASSQALVVETQYFGPGTRLLVL.